The 18 T cell receptor beta chains below were found in one sample sequenced in a study of quantifying T cell responses using KT2 cells. Study overall: RNA was reverse transcribed with TCR alpha and beta constant-region primers.

A single-stranded UMI oligo with SP2 sequence was ligated to cDNA 3' ends. An equimolar mix of RC1.1 and RC1.2 primed the beta chain across TRBC1 and TRBC2. TCRdb fed the UMI-ligation and nested PCR reads into MiXCR, producing one record per CDR3 protein. Seen here are fewer than 50,000 distinct CDR3 sequences, 15% to 20% observed once, and the top ten hold about 40%. The source material was PBMCs spiked with cells of the T cell clone KT2. The receptors derive from a human donor.

The gene calls are TRBV12-3 or TRBV12-4 and TRBJ2-1; the D gene is possibly TRBD2 (6 bases). The CDR3 has 15 amino acids. V was pared by 0 bases and J by 4 bases, with 10 bases between. The CDR3 DNA sequence: TGTGCCAGCAGTTTAGCGGTAGCGGTTTACAATGAGCAGTTCTTC. This translates into CASSLAVAVYNEQFF.

The V and J genes are TRBV4-1 and TRBJ1-5, with unresolved D. Per the germline V gene, CDR1 is MGHRA and CDR2 is YSYEKL. CDR3 size: 11 residues. Deletions cut 3 bases from V and 4 bases from J, with 1 base between. CDR3 in DNA: TGCGCCAGCAGCCAGAATCAGCCCCAGCATTTT. Encoded protein: CASSQNQPQHF.

This clonotype was counted at least ten times. The chain employs TRBV12-3 or TRBV12-4 and TRBJ2-3; 7 bases are shared with TRBD2. The CDR3 covers 16 residues. V lost 6 bases and J lost 4; bases outside the gene matches: 13. As DNA, the CDR3 is TGTGCCAGCAGCCCCTCACGGACTAGTCAGGCAGATACGCAGTATTTT. Its protein is CASSPSRTSQADTQYF.

Only a few counts were recorded for this clonotype. The chain uses TRBV20-1 and TRBJ2-7; TRBD2 aligns across 10 bases. V lost 7 bases, J lost 4 bases, and 7 bases stayed unmatched. The CDR3 is made up of 13 amino acids. Germline V gene lookup returns CDR1 DFQATT and CDR2 SNEGSKA (reference sequence). The chain's CDR3 is CSGFERGGYEQYF. Written as DNA, the CDR3 is TGCAGTGGTTTTGAGCGGGGGGGTTACGAGCAGTACTTC.

The rearrangement uses TRBV6-5 and TRBJ2-3, with D tentatively TRBD2 (5 bases). CDR1 is MNHEY, CDR2 SVGAGI, per germline. V was clipped by 4 bases and J by 3 bases, with 11 bases between them. There are 14 residues in the CDR3. The CDR3 reads CASSSPSGTDTQYF. CDR3 coding DNA: TGTGCCAGCAGTTCCCCTTCGGGGACAGATACGCAGTATTTT.

This clonotype was picked up a small number of times. V usage is TRBV28 and J usage is TRBJ1-6, with 7 bases identical to TRBD1. The germline V gene has CDR1 MDHEN and CDR2 SYDVKM. V lost 4 bases and J lost 9; bases outside the gene matches: 3. The CDR3 is 13 amino acids. The DNA of the CDR3 is TGTGCCAGCAGTTACTACAGGGGTTCACCCCTCCACTTT. Residues: CASSYYRGSPLHF.

This clonotype came up a few times. The rearrangement uses TRBV7-2 and TRBJ2-7; D might be TRBD1 (5 bases). Looked up from germline, CDR1 is SGHTA and CDR2 is FQGNSA. This CDR3 contains 14 residues. V was pared by 5 bases and J by 1 base, with 12 bases between. The CDR3 DNA is TGTGCCAGCAGCCGGCAGGGTAATTCCTACGAGCAGTACTTC. Translating it yields CASSRQGNSYEQYF. The complete variable domain, with remaining parts taken from reference TRBV7-2 and TRBJ2-7, reads GAGVSQSPSNKVTEKGKDVELRCDPISGHTALYWYRQSLGQGLEFLIYFQGNSAPDKSGLPSDRFSAERTGGSVSTLTIQRTQQEDSAVYLCASSRQGNSYEQYFGPGTRLTVT.

The sample holds many counts of this clonotype. This chain's CDR3 is CASSLGAAEQFF. The CDR3 coding sequence is TGTGCCAGCAGTCTAGGGGCCGCTGAGCAGTTCTTC. The rearrangement links TRBV11-2 to TRBJ2-1; a possible D gene is TRBD1 (5 bases). Germline V lookup: CDR1 SGHAT, CDR2 FQNNGV. The V gene lost 6 bases and the J gene lost 9 bases, with 12 bases spanning the gap. This CDR3 has 12 residues. Filled out from reference TRBV11-2 and TRBJ2-1, the complete variable domain reads EAGVAQSPRYKIIEKRQSVAFWCNPISGHATLYWYQQILGQGPKLLIQFQNNGVVDDSQLPKDRFSAERLKGVDSTLKIQPAKLEDSAVYLCASSLGAAEQFFGPGTRLTVL.

The rearrangement joins TRBV24-1 to TRBJ2-6, with unresolved D. Germline assignment: CDR1 KGHDR and CDR2 SFDVKD. The CDR3 consists of 14 residues. Trimming removed 1 base at V and 4 bases at J, with 4 bases between. As DNA, the CDR3 is TGTGCCACCAGTGATTTAACCGGGGCCAACGTCCTGACTTTC. It translates to CATSDLTGANVLTF.

This clonotype showed up just once. The chain recombines TRBV6-2 or TRBV6-3 with TRBJ1-2; possibly TRBD1 for D (5 bases). Deletions cut 0 bases from V and 8 bases from J, with 16 bases between. The CDR3 has 15 residues. CDR1 is MNHEY and CDR2 is SVGEGT in the germline V gene. CDR3 protein: CASSYSKVPGQGYTF. In DNA, the CDR3 is TGTGCCAGCAGTTACTCGAAGGTTCCAGGGCAAGGCTACACCTTC.

The chain joins TRBV12-3 or TRBV12-4 to TRBJ1-1; TRBD1 might be the D (5 bases). Trimming cost V 2 bases and J 10 bases, with 14 bases left between them. CDR3 length: 13 amino acids. The CDR3 DNA is TGTGCCAGCAGTTTATCTGGCGGGCAGGGAGCTTTCTTT. Encoded protein: CASSLSGGQGAFF.

This clonotype was detected a few times. The chain recombines TRBV25-1 with TRBJ2-6, with D possibly matching TRBD1 (5 bases). Germline CDR1 reads MGHDK; CDR2 reads SYGVNS. The CDR3 loop spans 16 amino acids. V lost 9 bases and J lost 0, with 15 bases in between. This chain's CDR3 is CARNGHRNSGANVLTF. The CDR3 DNA sequence: TGTGCCAGGAACGGACACCGAAACTCTGGGGCCAACGTCCTGACTTTC.

V gene TRBV5-4 combines with J gene TRBJ1-2; TRBD1 might be the D (5 bases). CDR3 size: 11 residues. Trimming removed 3 bases from V and 6 bases from J, with 6 bases in between. Germline V gene lookup returns CDR1 SGHNT and CDR2 YYREEE (reference sequence). The CDR3, as DNA: TGTGCCAGCAGCTGGGGGGATGGCTACACCTTC. This encodes CASSWGDGYTF.

In this sample, this clonotype turned up many times. The rearrangement uses TRBV5-1 and TRBJ2-1; D is unresolved. Germline V lookup: CDR1 SGHRS, CDR2 YFSETQ. The V end lost 2 bases, the J end lost 1 base, and 7 bases lay between the germline ends. This CDR3 is built from 14 residues. The CDR3 loop reads CASSFSGSYNEQFF. Written as DNA, the CDR3 is TGCGCCAGCAGCTTTAGTGGGTCCTACAATGAGCAGTTCTTC.

Concerning this clonotype: A much larger clone differs by one base, so this may be a read error. Here the CDR3 DNA reads TGCAGCGTTGATGATCTCCGGAGGGGCGGAGCTTTCTTT. This codes for CSVDDLRRGGAFF. The chain employs TRBV29-1 and TRBJ1-1, with D possibly matching TRBD1 (5 bases). The germline CDR1 and CDR2 sequences are SQVTM and ANQGSEA. Trimming took off 3 bases at V and 10 bases at J, with 18 bases between the two ends. The CDR3 length is 13 residues.

This clonotype was observed a handful of times. The chain is built from TRBV27 and TRBJ1-2; 7 bases agree with TRBD1. Per the germline V gene, CDR1 is MNHEY and CDR2 is SMNVEV (reference sequence). The CDR3 is made up of 15 amino acids. J lost 0 bases, V lost 6 bases, and 7 bases had no gene match. CDR3 DNA sequence: TGTGCCAGCAGCAAAGGGGGCAGTCCTAACTATGGCTACACCTTC. It yields the protein CASSKGGSPNYGYTF.

A few counts support this clonotype. The chain recombines TRBV25-1 with TRBJ2-5; 9 bases map to TRBD2. Germline V gives CDR1 MGHDK, CDR2 SYGVNS. V lost 3 bases and J lost 5; bases outside the gene matches: 10. The CDR3 is made up of 16 amino acids. CDR3 protein: CASSDVPAGGWETQYF. The CDR3 coding sequence is TGTGCCAGCAGTGATGTTCCAGCGGGAGGTTGGGAGACCCAGTACTTC.

This clonotype was found a few times. This chain joins TRBV7-8 and TRBJ1-1; D remains ambiguous. This CDR3 region has 14 residues. CDR1 and CDR2 from the germline V gene are SGHVS and FQNEAQ. V lost 0 bases to trimming and J lost 4 bases, with 9 bases between them. The CDR3 DNA reads as TGTGCCAGCAGCTTAGCGGGGTGGTCCACTGAAGCTTTCTTT. Protein product: CASSLAGWSTEAFF.